These T cell receptor beta chains were read from a single sample in a study of cytomegalovirus exposure and HLA in healthy donors. Produced via immunoSEQ multiplex PCR; TCRdb's table is partial and in-frame only. The sample includes more than 45,000 clones, about 72% seen only once; the top ten take 6.3%. The sample comprised PBMCs. Receptor source: a man aged 30-40 years in good health and CMV-seronegative. The CDR3 runs from the conserved cysteine through the conserved F or W. The order of the fields is clone size, V gene, J gene, D gene, CDR3 DNA, CDR3 protein. D genes are given only for firm matches. Only part of the rows carry a size: once, few, many, or a class if the clone is expanded.

-	TRBV5-1	TRBJ1-3	TRBD1	TGCGCCAGCGCACGAGGGGGCCGATCTCCTGGAAACACCATATATTTT	CASARGGRSPGNTIYF
-	TRBV29-1	TRBJ2-7	TRBD2	TGCAGCGTTGGAATAGCGGGAGCTTCCTACGAGCAGTACTTC	CSVGIAGASYEQYF
-	TRBV19	TRBJ2-7	-	TGTGCCAGTACTCCCGGGGGCGGGGGATTCTACGAGCAGTACTTC	CASTPGGGGFYEQYF
-	TRBV10-1	TRBJ2-3	TRBD2	TGCGCCACCTCGACTAGCGGGAGGACAGATACGCAGTATTTT	CATSTSGRTDTQYF
-	TRBV21-1	TRBJ2-1	-	TGTGCCAGCAGCGGGGCGAATGAGCAGTTCTTC	CASSGANEQFF
-	TRBV30	TRBJ2-3	TRBD1	TGTGCCTACCGAGGAGGGACAGGGAGAACAGATACGCAGTATTTT	CAYRGGTGRTDTQYF
-	TRBV19	TRBJ1-5	-	TGTGCCGGAGGAGGAGGTAATCAGCCCCAGCATTTT	CAGGGGNQPQHF
-	TRBV30	TRBJ1-1	TRBD1	TGTGCCTGGAATTCAGACAGGGCGGGTGAAGCTTTCTTT	CAWNSDRAGEAFF
-	TRBV29-1	TRBJ1-2	TRBD1	TGCAGCGTTGACGACCTCGGACAGGGTCGGGGCTACACCTTC	CSVDDLGQGRGYTF
-	TRBV2	TRBJ2-1	TRBD2	TGTGCCAGCAGTCCACAGGTGGGGACTAGCGGTAATGAGCAGTTCTTC	CASSPQVGTSGNEQFF
-	TRBV4-1	TRBJ2-4	-	TGCGCCAGCAGCCAAGTCGGACTAGCCAAAAACATTCAGTACTTC	CASSQVGLAKNIQYF
-	TRBV29-1	TRBJ2-1	TRBD2	TGCAGCGCAAAGGGGCTAGCGGGCAATCTCAAAAACAATGAGCAGTTCTTC	CSAKGLAGNLKNNEQFF
-	TRBV2	TRBJ2-7	TRBD1	TGTGCCAGCAGACAGGGGTCCTACGAGCAGTACTTC	CASRQGSYEQYF
-	TRBV5-1	TRBJ2-2	-	TGCGCCAGCAGCTTAGGAGTCACCGGGGAGCTGTTTTTT	CASSLGVTGELFF
-	TRBV6-1	TRBJ2-1	-	TGTGCCAGCAGTAAGAAACCGGGGGATGGCAATGAGCAGTTCTTC	CASSKKPGDGNEQFF
few	TRBV5-4	TRBJ2-3	TRBD2	TGTGCCAGCAGCTTGGGGGGCGCGGGAGGCACAGATACGCAGTATTTT	CASSLGGAGGTDTQYF
-	TRBV5-4	TRBJ2-2	-	TGTGCCAGCAGGGACAGTAACACCGGGGAGCTGTTTTTT	CASRDSNTGELFF
-	TRBV4-1	TRBJ2-1	TRBD2	TGCGCCAGCAGCCAAGATTTCCTAGCGGGGTCGAATGAGCAGTTCTTC	CASSQDFLAGSNEQFF
-	TRBV5-8	TRBJ2-3	TRBD1	TGTGCCAGCAGCTTGGCCCAGGGGGCGACGCAGTATTTT	CASSLAQGATQYF
-	TRBV7-9	TRBJ1-4	TRBD1	TGTGCCAGCAGCTTAGCACAGGGGATTAATGAAAAACTGTTTTTT	CASSLAQGINEKLFF
-	TRBV5-5	TRBJ2-7	-	TGTGCCAGCAGGCTAGAAAACTACGAGCAGTACTTC	CASRLENYEQYF
-	TRBV2	TRBJ1-1	-	TGTGCCAGCAGTGACACGTCAGGGGACACTGAAGCTTTCTTT	CASSDTSGDTEAFF
-	TRBV2	TRBJ2-7	TRBD2	TGTGCCAGCAGGTCCGCCGGGACTAGCTACGAGCAGTACTTC	CASRSAGTSYEQYF
-	TRBV2	TRBJ1-1	-	TGTGCCAGCACCGCCGGGGGGCTTGGCACTGAAGCTTTCTTT	CASTAGGLGTEAFF
-	TRBV29-1	TRBJ2-5	-	TGCAGCGTTGACTCAGGATTACAAGAGACCCAGTACTTC	CSVDSGLQETQYF
-	TRBV5-4	TRBJ1-5	-	TGTGCCAGCAGCTTGGCGGGGAGCAATCAGCCCCAGCATTTT	CASSLAGSNQPQHF
-	TRBV15	TRBJ2-7	-	TGTGCCACCAGCAGAGATCTGGACATGTCCTACGAGCAGTACTTC	CATSRDLDMSYEQYF
-	TRBV2	TRBJ2-1	TRBD2	TGTGCCAGCGTAAGCGGGACGAGGGATGAGCAGTTCTTC	CASVSGTRDEQFF
-	TRBV5-1	TRBJ2-7	-	TGCGCCAGCAGCTTGGTTCAAGCGACCTACGAGCAGTACTTC	CASSLVQATYEQYF
-	TRBV5-1	TRBJ2-2	TRBD1	TGCGCCAGCAGCATCGGACAGGCGAACACCGGGGAGCTGTTTTTT	CASSIGQANTGELFF
-	TRBV19	TRBJ1-2	-	TGTGCCAGTAGTCACACGAATAACTATGGCTACACCTTC	CASSHTNNYGYTF
-	TRBV30	TRBJ1-2	TRBD1	TGTGCCTGGAGTGTTTTCGACAGGGGAGGGTATGGCTACACCTTC	CAWSVFDRGGYGYTF
-	TRBV7-2	TRBJ2-7	-	TGTGCCAGCAGCTTTACCAGCGGAGAATATTACGAGCAGTACTTC	CASSFTSGEYYEQYF
once	TRBV5-4	TRBJ2-3	TRBD1	TGTGCCAGCAGGCCGGACAGGGTATTACTAAACACAGATACGCAGTATTTT	CASRPDRVLLNTDTQYF
-	TRBV11-2	TRBJ1-1	-	TGTGCCAGCAGCTTTAGGCCCACAGGCCTCAACACTGAAGCTTTCTTT	CASSFRPTGLNTEAFF
-	TRBV15	TRBJ2-5	TRBD2	TGTGCCACCAGCAGAGATTTCGCTTCTAGCGGGAGGAGGGGAGAGACCCAGTACTTC	CATSRDFASSGRRGETQYF
-	TRBV6-5	TRBJ2-7	-	TGTGCCAGCAGAGGGAGTGTTTGGGCGGACGAGCAGTACTTC	CASRGSVWADEQYF
-	TRBV6-5	TRBJ1-1	-	TGTGCCAGCAGTTATGAGAGGAGAAACACTGAAGCTTTCTTT	CASSYERRNTEAFF
-	TRBV10-3	TRBJ2-3	TRBD2	TGTGCCAGCAAAACTAGCGCCTCCACAGATACGCAGTATTTT	CASKTSASTDTQYF
-	TRBV10-3	TRBJ1-2	TRBD1	TGTGCCATAAAGCTAGACAGGGACAGCTATGGCTACACCTTC	CAIKLDRDSYGYTF
-	TRBV2	TRBJ2-1	-	TGTGCCAGCAGGGATAGCGGCCCCTACAATGAGCAGTTCTTC	CASRDSGPYNEQFF
-	TRBV19	TRBJ2-1	TRBD2	TGTGCCAGTAGTGGGACTAGCGGGACATACAATGAGCAGTTCTTC	CASSGTSGTYNEQFF
-	TRBV5-1	TRBJ2-1	-	TGCGCCAGCAGCTTGGGGACAGCCTTTTACAATGAGCAGTTCTTC	CASSLGTAFYNEQFF
few	TRBV10-3	TRBJ2-1	-	TGTGCCATCAGTGAGACCCGACTAGGGGGGGCTGAGCAGTTCTTC	CAISETRLGGAEQFF
-	TRBV19	TRBJ2-7	-	TGTGCCAGTATGCCTCGCGGAGACTTCTACGAGCAGTACTTC	CASMPRGDFYEQYF